This note documents a single T cell receptor beta chain sequence. Its specific antigen is unknown. Base qualities are not at hand, and no much larger clone is one base apart. CDR3 length: 13 amino acids, cysteine to phenylalanine. Only the CDR3 region is kept as DNA, spanning 39 bases read in frame from base 1. Deletion took 6 bases off V and 12 bases off J, with a span of 20 bases between the germline ends. From the germline V gene, CDR1 is MDHEN and CDR2 is SYDVKM. This specimen belongs to a study of shared clonotypes between healthy human individuals (dated by TCRdb to about 2020). Study-level background: A couple of women and a few men aged 18 to 49 years were included in the cohort. For each donor, three plates each were used for CD4 naive and CD4 memory, two plates were used for CD8 naive, and one plate was used for CD8 memory. To estimate repertoire size and how much clonotype sharing occurs between individuals, the study deeply sequenced the blood TCR repertoires of several healthy adults. Different laboratories and diverse techniques were used to prepare libraries and sequence TCR repertoires, to increase sequencing depth and limit assay-specific biases. Per donor, leukapheresis produced somewhere between about 0.9 and 9.5 billion PBMCs. Study-wide findings and limitations: Pairwise subsampling indicated that sequencing depth was expected to affect the degree of clonotype sharing among donors. Even with the large sequencing depth, rarefaction of the sorted-subset datasets indicated that sequencing was incomplete. Sharing across a few donors was observed for around 5% of naive CD4, less than 4% of naive CD8, roughly 2.4% of memory CD4, and about 0.4% of memory CD8 clonotypes. Because the study included only a small number of donors, the genetic and exposure-history diversity represented was limited. Only blood was sampled, and tissue TCR repertoires likely differ from those in blood. Compared with non-shared clonotypes, the clonotypes found in all four sorted-subset donors had higher generation probabilities. Naive subsets generally had larger estimated clonotype richness than memory subsets did.

For the CD8 naive samples, CD45RO-negative cells were positively selected for CCR7, yielding a CD45RA+CCR7+ population from which TemRA cells were excluded. The donors were healthy, HIV-negative adults who had no recently reported acute infections or vaccinations. All donors were Caucasian adults living in Nashville, Tennessee, USA. Blood was obtained by leukapheresis, after which PBMCs were separated by Ficoll-Histopaque density gradient centrifugation and cryopreserved in liquid nitrogen vapor phase. Purity and quantity of every magnetically sorted T cell population were checked by analytical flow cytometry. Genomic DNA was isolated from each sorted fraction and quantified by UV absorbance on a Nanodrop 2000c. Using the deep immunoSEQ assay, multiplex PCR amplified TCR CDR3 regions from genomic DNA. Extracted genomic DNA from each cell subset was distributed evenly across all wells of several immunoSEQ 96-well plates, and each plate was treated as a replicate. For sorted subsets, each replicate PCR was loaded with roughly 190 ng genomic DNA, equivalent to approximately 27,000 T cell genomes. The purified libraries were quantified using a Qubit 3.0 fluorometer, sized with a Bioanalyzer 2100, and then quantified again using the KAPA Library Quantification kit. Every immunoSEQ 96-well plate was sequenced on a separate single-read 150-cycle Illumina NextSeq 550 flow cell. Per the source publication's procedure: Because only junctional sequences without quality scores were contained in the immunoSEQ output, filtering matching that applied to full-length reads could not be performed. Sequences were annotated with PyIR, a Python wrapper for IgBLAST v1.9, using IMGT germline references to assign V/J genes and CDR3. Any read was removed if the V/J assignment was weak (E-value above 1e-6), the CDR3 was missing, or the read contained stop codons, out-of-frame junctions, or ambiguous translated residues. V3J clonotypes were defined as sequences sharing the same inferred V gene, J gene, and CDR3 amino acid sequence. To compute the percentage overlap between repertoires, the number of shared unique clonotypes was divided by the size of the smaller repertoire. Repertoire richness was assessed with RTK rarefaction, the Chao1 estimator, and Recon v2.1 estimates of unobserved clonotypes. For all TCRbeta clonotypes obtained by the gDNA method from four donors, generation probabilities were computed with OLGA. TCRdb took over this immuneACCESS table, retaining in-frame rearrangements with V and J assigned. Such tables are incomplete; in checked studies, under half of the missing clones stem from an unresolved V gene, and the remainder is unexplained. That table supplies the V and J calls and clone size; D and trimming were determined from the DNA. This sample holds around 1.9 million clones; 93% were observed only once. The ten largest clonotypes hold more than 1.5% of the sample.

The V gene is TRBV28 and the J gene is TRBJ1-2, with no reliable assignment of the D segment. The sample consisted of naive CD8+ T cells from PBMCs. In light of the paper, this sample's cell subset or site label describes: CD45RA+CCR7+. This receptor was obtained from a man aged 18 to 29 in good health. Some clones in this sample may be carry-over from other donors' samples. The nucleotides read TGTGCCAGCAGCCCGGACGGAGAAGCTTTCCACACCTTC. This yields the protein CASSPDGEAFHTF.